Shown below are 10 T cell receptor beta chains from a single sample sequenced in a study of T cell responses to AZD1222 COVID-19 vaccine (dated by TCRdb to about 2021). The intended sense of this specimen's time point label: baseline before first vaccination. According to the study, the label for this sample's treatment or condition signals: meningococcal conjugate vaccine given as trial control. The method was the immunoSEQ multiplex PCR assay. TCRdb's version of the immuneACCESS table is confined to in-frame rearrangements and falls short of the full clone set. An unresolved V gene accounts for under half of the shortfall where checked; the remainder is of unknown origin. The sample data list some 120,000 clones, and over 75% of these were observed just once. About 4% of the sample lies in the top ten. Sample: peripheral blood, taken on day 0 of MenACWY control vaccination. The receptors shown here come from an adult in good health.

Written as DNA, the CDR3 is TGTGCCAGCAGTTTGGCCGGGACAGTCAGGAACACCGGGGAGCTGTTTTTT. As protein: CASSLAGTVRNTGELFF. The V and J genes are TRBV28 and TRBJ2-2, with 7 positions matching TRBD1. CDR3 size: 17 residues. Unmatched junction bases numbered 8, after V lost 3 bases and J lost 1 base. Looked up from germline, CDR1 is MDHEN and CDR2 is SYDVKM. The complete variable domain, with remaining parts taken from reference TRBV28 and TRBJ2-2, reads DVKVTQSSRYLVKRTGEKVFLECVQDMDHENMFWYRQDPGLGLRLIYFSYDVKMKEKGDIPEGYSVSREKKERFSLILESASTNQTSMYLCASSLAGTVRNTGELFFGEGSRLTVL.

The V and J genes are TRBV27 and TRBJ2-2; maybe TRBD1 (6 bases). This CDR3 is 15 amino acids long. V was shortened by 5 bases and J by 2 bases, with 12 bases between the two germline ends. From germline, CDR1 is MNHEY and CDR2 SMNVEV (reference sequence). The CDR3, as DNA: TGTGCCAGCAGTAACTACAGGGTTAACACCGGGGAGCTGTTTTTT. Amino acids: CASSNYRVNTGELFF.

The V gene is TRBV19, the J gene TRBJ1-6, with D possibly TRBD1 on 5 matching bases. Germline lookup yields CDR1 LNHDA and CDR2 SQIVND (reference sequence). The CDR3 loop spans 19 amino acids. The V gene lost 7 bases and the J gene lost 6 bases, with 28 bases spanning the gap. The CDR3 protein is CASTTNNPASGRFNSPLHF. CDR3 sequence (DNA): TGTGCCAGTACCACAAACAATCCTGCCTCGGGGCGGTTTAATTCACCCCTCCACTTT.

V and J are TRBV7-2 and TRBJ2-4, with 9 bases that match TRBD2. The CDR3 is 15 residues long. Germline V CDR1 and CDR2: SGHTA, FQGNSA. The junction had 0 bases not matched to a gene; V was cut back by 2 bases and J by 1 base. Written as DNA, the CDR3 is TGTGCCAGCAGCTTAACTAGCGGGGCCAAAAACATTCAGTACTTC. This codes for CASSLTSGAKNIQYF.

The CDR3 spells CAISENPTDEQYF. The CDR3 region has the DNA TGTGCCATCAGTGAGAACCCGACGGACGAGCAGTACTTC. This chain uses TRBV10-3 with TRBJ2-7; D is uncertain. V was trimmed by 2 bases and J by 5 bases, leaving 10 bases between them. Germline V gene sequence: CDR1 ENHRY, CDR2 SYGVKD. CDR3 length: 13 amino acids.

The V gene is TRBV18, the J gene TRBJ2-2; no definite D call. Germline-derived CDR1 and CDR2 are KGHSH and LQKENI. Trimming pared 1 base from V and 1 base from J, leaving 7 bases between. The CDR3 has 15 amino acids. The CDR3 DNA reads as TGTGCCAGCTCACCACATAACCAGAACACCGGGGAGCTGTTTTTT. Protein: CASSPHNQNTGELFF. Filled out from reference TRBV18 and TRBJ2-2, the complete variable domain reads NAGVMQNPRHLVRRRGQEARLRCSPMKGHSHVYWYRQLPEEGLKFMVYLQKENIIDESGMPKERFSAEFPKEGPSILRIQQVVRGDSAAYFCASSPHNQNTGELFFGEGSRLTVL.

This clone was counted once. The chain joins TRBV28 to TRBJ1-5, with a weak D call TRBD1 (6 bases). CDR1 is MDHEN, CDR2 SYDVKM, per germline. The germline V and J ends were trimmed by 1 base and 2 bases, with 6 bases remaining between them. CDR3 length: 14 residues. CDR3 DNA: TGTGCCAGCAGTTTATACAGGGGCAATCAGCCCCAGCATTTT. As protein: CASSLYRGNQPQHF. Supplemented by reference TRBV28 and TRBJ1-5, the full variable domain reads DVKVTQSSRYLVKRTGEKVFLECVQDMDHENMFWYRQDPGLGLRLIYFSYDVKMKEKGDIPEGYSVSREKKERFSLILESASTNQTSMYLCASSLYRGNQPQHFGDGTRLSIL.

The chain has TRBV9 and TRBJ1-6, with D possibly being TRBD1 (5 bases). The germline V and J ends were trimmed by 0 bases and 8 bases, with 6 bases remaining between them. The CDR3 covers 13 residues. Germline V CDR1 and CDR2: SGDLS, YYNGEE. In nucleotides, the CDR3 is TGTGCCAGCAGCGTAGTAGGGGATTCACCCCTCCACTTT. Its protein is CASSVVGDSPLHF.

This clone was counted once. V gene TRBV5-1 combines with J gene TRBJ1-1; 7 nucleotides match TRBD1. Germline V gene lookup returns CDR1 SGHRS and CDR2 YFSETQ. The CDR3 sequence is 14 residues long. V was pared by 0 bases and J by 3 bases, with 2 bases of the junction left unmatched. The CDR3 bases are TGCGCCAGCAGCTTGGTTCAGGGGGACACTGAAGCTTTCTTT. Protein: CASSLVQGDTEAFF.

This chain uses TRBV15 with TRBJ2-5; D is unresolved. The CDR3 contains 12 residues. Between the trimmed V and J ends, which lost 1 base and 5 bases, there was a span of 5 bases. CDR1 is LNHNV and CDR2 is YYDKDF in the germline V gene (reference sequence). CDR3 residues: CATSRAEETQYF. CDR3 in DNA: TGTGCCACCAGCAGAGCCGAGGAGACCCAGTACTTC.